Each of the 30 T cell receptor beta chains below was sequenced from the same sample in a study of OX40 agonist ivuxolimab in advanced cancers. The data were produced by immunoSEQ multiplex PCR, yet TCRdb's version contains in-frame clones alone and is incomplete. Among 20,000 to 25,000 clones listed, approximately 79% were seen once. Sequences were derived from CD4+ or CD8+ T cells sorted from blood, sampled in a trial of the OX40 agonist ivuxolimab. Source of these receptors: an adult with an advanced solid tumor such as melanoma, head and neck, liver or kidney cancer.

The chain is built from TRBV4-1 and TRBJ1-2; no definite D call. Looked up from germline, CDR1 is MGHRA and CDR2 is YSYEKL. V was cut by 4 bases and J by 4 bases, with 19 bases left in between. The CDR3 spans 16 residues. The CDR3 is CASSPSPGQNVYGYTF. The CDR3 DNA sequence: TGCGCCAGCAGCCCGTCGCCAGGTCAGAACGTCTATGGCTACACCTTC.

The rearrangement uses TRBV19 and TRBJ2-1, with TRBD2 matching 12 bases. CDR3 length: 14 amino acids. Germline lookup yields CDR1 LNHDA and CDR2 SQIVND (reference sequence). The V and J ends lost 7 bases and 8 bases, in that order; junction bases with no gene match: 6. CDR3 bases: TGTGCCAGTATCCCTAGCGGGGGGGCTCATGAGCAGTTCTTC. Translated, it gives CASIPSGGAHEQFF.

The chain recombines TRBV5-4 with TRBJ1-3; TRBD1 is a possible D gene (5 bases). Germline CDR1 and CDR2: SGHNT and YYREEE (reference sequence). The CDR3 spans 15 residues. Trimming removed 0 bases from V and 0 bases from J, with 7 bases in between. The DNA of the CDR3 is TGTGCCAGCAGCTTGGGACAGCGCTCTGGAAACACCATATATTTT. Translating gives CASSLGQRSGNTIYF.

V gene TRBV6-5 combines with J gene TRBJ1-2; a possible D gene is TRBD1 (5 bases). V was clipped by 5 bases and J by 5 bases, with 15 bases between them. CDR1 MNHEY and CDR2 SVGAGI come from the germline V gene. The CDR3 covers 14 residues. This CDR3 reads CASSPQAAVYGYTF. CDR3 DNA sequence: TGTGCCAGCAGTCCACAGGCGGCGGTTTATGGCTACACCTTC.

The CDR3 DNA is TGTGCCTGGAGTGTCTTTCACCCATCCGACACTGAAGCTTTCTTT. It specifies CAWSVFHPSDTEAFF. The genes are TRBV30 and TRBJ1-1; D not resolved. Germline V lookup: CDR1 GTSNPN, CDR2 SVGIG (reference sequence). The CDR3 has 15 residues. The V end was cut by 0 bases, the J end by 3 bases, with 14 bases between.

The chain carries TRBV6-5 and TRBJ2-5, with a weak D call TRBD2 (5 bases). This CDR3 region has 15 residues. Trimming removed 0 bases from V and 5 bases from J, with 13 bases in between. Germline V gene lookup returns CDR1 MNHEY and CDR2 SVGAGI. CDR3 in DNA: TGTGCCAGCAGTTACTCGAACGGGGATCCGGAGACCCAGTACTTC. Its translation: CASSYSNGDPETQYF.

This chain links TRBV2 with TRBJ2-3, with 10 positions matching TRBD2. Germline loops: CDR1 SNHLY, CDR2 FYNNEI. V gave up 6 bases and J gave up 1 base; unmatched junction bases: 4. The CDR3 runs 15 residues. This CDR3 is CASRTGTSGTDTQYF. In nucleotides, the CDR3 is TGTGCCAGCAGGACCGGGACTAGCGGCACAGATACGCAGTATTTT.

The J gene is TRBJ1-1, the V gene TRBV5-4; D remains unclear. This CDR3 has 13 amino acids. Trimming left V 2 bases short and J 4 bases short, with 9 bases between. Germline V gene sequence: CDR1 SGHNT, CDR2 YYREEE (reference sequence). CDR3: CASSFVAGTEAFF. In DNA, the CDR3 is TGTGCCAGCAGCTTTGTGGCCGGCACTGAAGCTTTCTTT.

Here the CDR3 DNA reads TGTGCCAGCAGCTCCTTATATGGCTACACCTTC. Translation: CASSSLYGYTF. The chain combines TRBV11-2 with TRBJ1-2, with D uncertain. V lost 4 bases and J lost 5, with 5 bases in between. Germline V gene lookup returns CDR1 SGHAT and CDR2 FQNNGV. CDR3 size: 11 residues. Drawing the rest from reference TRBV11-2 and TRBJ1-2, the complete variable domain is EAGVAQSPRYKIIEKRQSVAFWCNPISGHATLYWYQQILGQGPKLLIQFQNNGVVDDSQLPKDRFSAERLKGVDSTLKIQPAKLEDSAVYLCASSSLYGYTFGSGTRLTVV.

The V gene is TRBV28, the J gene TRBJ1-2; D perhaps matches TRBD1 (5 bases). V lost 6 bases and J 0 bases, leaving 11 bases between the germline ends. The V gene's germline CDR1 is MDHEN and CDR2 SYDVKM. The CDR3 spans 14 residues. CDR3 sequence: CASRVLGPNYGYTF. Here the CDR3 DNA reads TGTGCCAGCAGAGTGTTGGGGCCTAACTATGGCTACACCTTC.

The CDR3 bases are TGCGCCAGCAGGACAGGCCCCACCTATGGCTACACCTTC. Translated, it gives CASRTGPTYGYTF. The gene calls are TRBV5-1 and TRBJ1-2, with D possibly TRBD1 on 6 matching bases. This CDR3 has 13 amino acids. Germline V lookup: CDR1 SGHRS, CDR2 YFSETQ. V lost 5 bases, J lost 4 bases, and 12 bases lay in between.

The rearrangement joins TRBV28 to TRBJ2-1; D is possibly TRBD1 or TRBD2 (5 bases each). The CDR3 length is 16 residues. The ends were cut back, 2 bases at V and 3 bases at J, with 14 bases in the middle. From germline, CDR1 is MDHEN and CDR2 SYDVKM. The CDR3 DNA is TGTGCCAGCAGTTTACTCCCCGGGACGGTCTACAATGAGCAGTTCTTC. Its translation: CASSLLPGTVYNEQFF.

The chain combines TRBV5-1 with TRBJ1-4; 8 nucleotides line up with TRBD1. Per the germline V gene, CDR1 is SGHRS and CDR2 is YFSETQ. The CDR3 is 15 residues long. V was pared by 4 bases and J by 8 bases, with 10 bases of the junction left unmatched. CDR3 loop: CASSSGQGRHEKLFF. The CDR3 DNA reads TGCGCCAGCAGCAGTGGACAGGGACGACACGAAAAACTGTTTTTT. The variable domain in full, completed from reference TRBV5-1 and TRBJ1-4, reads KAGVTQTPRYLIKTRGQQVTLSCSPISGHRSVSWYQQTPGQGLQFLFEYFSETQRNKGNFPGRFSGRQFSNSRSEMNVSTLELGDSALYLCASSSGQGRHEKLFFGSGTQLSVL.

V usage is TRBV6-1 and J usage is TRBJ1-1; D remains ambiguous. The CDR3 contains 16 residues. Looked up from germline, CDR1 is MNHNS and CDR2 is SASEGT. Trimming removed 2 bases at V and 1 base at J, with 14 bases between. The CDR3 DNA is TGTGCCAGCAGTGAACAGTGGCTTGGTACGAACACTGAAGCTTTCTTT. Its protein is CASSEQWLGTNTEAFF.

This chain uses TRBV2 with TRBJ2-7; D may be TRBD1 (5 bases). CDR1 and CDR2 from the germline V gene are SNHLY and FYNNEI. V lost 3 bases and J lost 2, with 14 bases in between. The CDR3 is 15 residues long. CDR3 DNA sequence: TGTGCCAGCAGTGACCTTGTTGACAGACCCTACGAGCAGTACTTC. Protein: CASSDLVDRPYEQYF.

The chain carries TRBV6-1 and TRBJ2-7; 9 nucleotides agree with TRBD1. The CDR3 spans 14 residues. The V gene end was trimmed by 4 bases and the J gene end by 4 bases; junction bases not matched to a gene: 5. Germline V gene data show CDR1 as MNHNS and CDR2 as SASEGT. The CDR3 sequence is CASSVSTGGYEQYF. The CDR3 region has the DNA TGTGCCAGCAGTGTTTCGACAGGGGGGTACGAGCAGTACTTC.

The chain carries TRBV7-6 and TRBJ2-7; 7 bases align to TRBD1. CDR1 and CDR2 from the germline V gene are SGHVS and FNYEAQ. The CDR3 spans 17 residues. Trimming removed 1 base from V and 0 bases from J; junction bases left unmatched: 9. CDR3 region: CASSLVPPGQSSYEQYF. DNA of the CDR3: TGTGCCAGCAGCTTAGTTCCTCCGGGACAGAGCTCCTACGAGCAGTACTTC.

The chain recombines TRBV2 with TRBJ1-1; D may be TRBD1 (6 bases). The CDR3 is made up of 15 amino acids. Germline CDR1 is SNHLY and CDR2 is FYNNEI. Trimming removed 1 base from V and 0 bases from J, with 9 bases in between. CDR3 DNA: TGTGCCAGCAGTGAAGTGGCAGGGGTGAACACTGAAGCTTTCTTT. Translating it yields CASSEVAGVNTEAFF.

V and J are TRBV4-2 and TRBJ2-1, with 8 bases identical to TRBD2. There are 15 residues in the CDR3. V was clipped by 3 bases and J by 1 base; unmatched bases: 2. Germline CDR1 is LGHNA and CDR2 is YNFKEQ. The CDR3 coding sequence is TGTGCCAGCAGCCAGTTAGCGGGATCCTACAATGAGCAGTTCTTC. Translating it yields CASSQLAGSYNEQFF.

J is TRBJ1-2 and V is TRBV19; D remains unclear. Germline V gene lookup returns CDR1 LNHDA and CDR2 SQIVND (reference sequence). The V end lost 1 base, the J end lost 3 bases, and 9 bases lay between the germline ends. The CDR3 is 14 amino acids. The chain's CDR3 is CASSIGHGDYGYTF. The CDR3 DNA follows: TGTGCCAGTAGTATAGGACACGGGGACTATGGCTACACCTTC.

This clone has just a few counts. This chain connects TRBV30 to TRBJ2-3; D is undetermined. The germline CDR1 and CDR2 sequences are GTSNPN and SVGIG (reference sequence). V lost 1 base and J 2 bases, leaving 7 bases between the germline ends. The CDR3 is 13 amino acids. CDR3 coding DNA: TGTGCCTGGAGTGCCTCCTACACAGATACGCAGTATTTT. Encoded protein: CAWSASYTDTQYF. Drawing the rest from reference TRBV30 and TRBJ2-3, the complete variable domain is SQTIHQWPATLVQPVGSPLSLECTVEGTSNPNLYWYRQAAGRGLQLLFYSVGIGQISSEVPQNLSASRPQDRQFILSSKKLLLSDSGFYLCAWSASYTDTQYFGPGTRLTVL.

J is TRBJ1-5 and V is TRBV27; D call uncertain. Trimming pared 4 bases from V and 4 bases from J, leaving 11 bases between. CDR1 MNHEY and CDR2 SMNVEV come from the germline V gene (reference sequence). CDR3 length equals 14 residues. This CDR3 is CASSSVWENQPQHF. CDR3 coding DNA: TGTGCCAGCAGTTCAGTTTGGGAAAATCAGCCCCAGCATTTT.

The chain uses TRBV28 and TRBJ1-6; TRBD1 agrees at 8 bases. The CDR3 contains 13 residues. Unmatched junction bases numbered 5, after V lost 1 base and J lost 15 bases. CDR1 and CDR2 from the germline V gene are MDHEN and SYDVKM. As DNA, the CDR3 is TGTGCCAGCAGTTTATTCGGACAGGGCCACCTCCACTTT. Amino acids: CASSLFGQGHLHF.

This clone is labeled as medium-sized. The V and J genes are TRBV27 and TRBJ1-5; D is unresolved. The CDR3 is 12 residues long. V lost 6 bases and J lost 4, with 7 bases in between. The germline V gene encodes CDR1 MNHEY and CDR2 SMNVEV (reference sequence). In DNA, the CDR3 is TGTGCCAGCAGAGCGACGAATCAGCCCCAGCATTTT. Encoded protein: CASRATNQPQHF.

This chain joins TRBV10-3 and TRBJ2-3, with no clear D. V was shortened by 6 bases and J by 2 bases, with 9 bases between the two germline ends. The germline V gene has CDR1 ENHRY and CDR2 SYGVKD. The CDR3 has 13 residues. Here the CDR3 reads CAIRGDNTDTQYF. The CDR3 DNA is TGTGCCATCAGGGGCGACAACACAGATACGCAGTATTTT.

The chain has TRBV6-5 and TRBJ2-4; 7 bases are a match to TRBD1. V was clipped by 5 bases and J by 8 bases; unmatched bases: 9. The germline CDR1 and CDR2 sequences are MNHEY and SVGAGI. The CDR3 spans 14 residues. The CDR3 loop reads CASSQDRRIDIQYF. CDR3 coding DNA: TGTGCCAGCAGTCAGGACAGGCGAATAGACATTCAGTACTTC.

CDR3: CASSQGQNSGANVLTF. The CDR3 region has the DNA TGTGCCAGCAGCCAAGGACAGAACTCTGGGGCCAACGTCCTGACTTTC. The chain carries TRBV14 and TRBJ2-6; TRBD1 is a possible D gene (5 bases). Trimming took 1 base from V and 0 from J, leaving 7 bases between them. Germline V gene data show CDR1 as SGHDN and CDR2 as FVKESK. The CDR3 runs to 16 residues.

The V and J genes are TRBV6-1 and TRBJ1-3; possible D gene TRBD1, 5 bases. V lost 3 bases and J 0 bases, leaving 12 bases between the germline ends. Germline V CDR1 and CDR2: MNHNS, SASEGT. The length of the CDR3 is 16 residues. As DNA, the CDR3 is TGTGCCAGCAGTGACAGGGCTCGCCCCTCTGGAAACACCATATATTTT. Its protein is CASSDRARPSGNTIYF.

This chain uses TRBV5-4 with TRBJ1-3; no clear D gene. The germline gives CDR1 SGHNT, CDR2 YYREEE (reference sequence). Deletions cut 0 bases from V and 5 bases from J, with 12 bases between. The CDR3 contains 15 residues. The CDR3 DNA follows: TGTGCCAGCAGCTTGGGGGGAATTGGTAGAAACACCATATATTTT. Amino acids: CASSLGGIGRNTIYF.

The chain recombines TRBV30 with TRBJ1-2; D not resolved. V was cut by 0 bases and J by 4 bases, with 15 bases left in between. Germline CDR1 GTSNPN, CDR2 SVGIG (reference sequence). The CDR3 contains 15 residues. CDR3 nucleotides: TGTGCCTGGAGTGTGGTAGGATTGCTCCCCTATGGCTACACCTTC. Translating gives CAWSVVGLLPYGYTF.